Listed below are T cell receptor beta chains from one sample, sequenced in a study of PD-L1 blockade in urothelial cancer. Some clones are missing from TCRdb's copy, which holds only in-frame ones; the method was immunoSEQ multiplex PCR. Of about 50,000 clones in the sample, around 84% were seen once. The sample was PBMCs, taken around atezolizumab (anti-PD-L1) treatment. These TCRs come from a man aged 65-85 years with urothelial cancer. Both conserved end residues are part of each CDR3. The D gene is left open where the match is weak. Not every row has a clone size; where given, it reads once, few, many or a size class.

D gene	J gene	clone size	V gene	CDR3 DNA	CDR3 protein
TRBD2	TRBJ2-7	once	TRBV30	TGTGCCTGCTCCGCGGGGGGGGGCACTGGGGACGAGCAGTACTTC	CACSAGGGTGDEQYF
-	TRBJ2-3	-	TRBV27	TGTGCCAGCAGTTTACGGAGGAGCGGGACAGATACGCAGTATTTT	CASSLRRSGTDTQYF
-	TRBJ1-6	-	TRBV14	TGTGCCAGCAGCCCTACCCGTAATTCACCCCTCCACTTT	CASSPTRNSPLHF
TRBD1	TRBJ1-2	-	TRBV5-6	TGTGCCAGCAGCTTGACCGACAGGGGCTCGGGTACGGGCTATGGCTACACCTTC	CASSLTDRGSGTGYGYTF
-	TRBJ2-5	-	TRBV28	TGTGCCAGCAGCAATCCCAGGGAGACCCAGTACTTC	CASSNPRETQYF
TRBD1	TRBJ2-7	-	TRBV18	TGTGCCAGCTCACCCTCCCCGACAGGGTTTGGAGACGAGCAGTACTTC	CASSPSPTGFGDEQYF
TRBD1	TRBJ1-2	-	TRBV2	TGTGCCAGCAGTGAGCGGGACAGCTATGGCTACACCTTC	CASSERDSYGYTF
TRBD1	TRBJ2-5	-	TRBV13	TGTGCCAGCAGCTCAAGCCGGGACAGGGTTAGCCAAGAGACCCAGTACTTC	CASSSSRDRVSQETQYF
TRBD1	TRBJ2-5	-	TRBV5-1	TGCGCCAGCAGCTTGACAGGGGGCGAGACCCAGTACTTC	CASSLTGGETQYF
-	TRBJ1-5	-	TRBV10-3	TGTGCCATCAGTGGGACAGCGGATCAGCCCCAGCATTTT	CAISGTADQPQHF
TRBD1	TRBJ1-2	-	TRBV25-1	TGTGCCAGCAGTGAACTACAGGGGGTAAACTATGGCTACACCTTC	CASSELQGVNYGYTF
TRBD1	TRBJ2-7	-	TRBV6-6	TGTGCCAGCAGTTACTCCTGGACAGGGGCCTACGAGCAGTACTTC	CASSYSWTGAYEQYF
TRBD1	TRBJ2-2	-	TRBV18	TGTGCCAGCTCCCAAGGACAGGGTTCAATCGGCGGGGAGCTGTTTTTT	CASSQGQGSIGGELFF
-	TRBJ2-7	-	TRBV11-2	TGTGCCAGCACCCCGGCTCACGGGGTCGAGCAGTACTTC	CASTPAHGVEQYF
-	TRBJ1-2	-	TRBV30	TGTGCCTGGAGTCTCCGGGACTCTGGCTACACCTTC	CAWSLRDSGYTF
TRBD1	TRBJ2-7	-	TRBV4-2	TGTGCCAGCAGCCAAGTTTCGGGACAGATGGGCGAGCAGTACTTC	CASSQVSGQMGEQYF
TRBD2	TRBJ2-7	once	TRBV5-8	TGTGCCAGCAGCTTGCTACTAGCGGGAGGGCCGGGGGCCTACGAGCAGTACTTC	CASSLLLAGGPGAYEQYF
TRBD1	TRBJ1-6	once	TRBV2	TGTGCCTCCCTTCGGGACAGGAATTCACCCCTCCACTTT	CASLRDRNSPLHF
-	TRBJ1-2	-	TRBV5-5	TGTGCCAGCAGCTTGGACAGGTTCTATGGCTACACCTTC	CASSLDRFYGYTF
TRBD1	TRBJ1-1	-	TRBV7-2	TGTGCCAGCAGCCGGGACAGAAACACTGAAGCTTTCTTT	CASSRDRNTEAFF
TRBD2	TRBJ2-1	-	TRBV7-8	TGTGCCAGCAGCTTAGCCCGGGCGGGAGGATTCAATGAGCAGTTCTTC	CASSLARAGGFNEQFF
TRBD2	TRBJ2-5	-	TRBV19	TGTGCCAGTAGTCCTGGGACTAGCAGGGAGACCCAGTACTTC	CASSPGTSRETQYF
-	TRBJ2-1	-	TRBV10-3	TGTGCCATCAGTGAGTTTGCCGGAGGTGAGCAGTTCTTC	CAISEFAGGEQFF
-	TRBJ2-1	-	TRBV28	TGTGCCAGCAGTTTCGGTTACAATGAGCAGTTCTTC	CASSFGYNEQFF
-	TRBJ1-5	-	TRBV12-5	TGTGCTAGTGGTCCCGGTGAGAGCAATCAGCCCCAGCATTTT	CASGPGESNQPQHF
TRBD2	TRBJ2-7	once	TRBV10-3	TGTGCCATCAGTGGGCGGGCTAGCGGGAGATCCTACGAGCAGTACTTC	CAISGRASGRSYEQYF
TRBD2	TRBJ2-5	once	TRBV4-1	TGCGCCAGCAGCCAAGAGAAGCGGGGAGGCCAAGAGACCCAGTACTTC	CASSQEKRGGQETQYF
-	TRBJ1-3	-	TRBV9	TGTGCCAGCAGCACCGCGGACACCGGAAACACCATATATTTT	CASSTADTGNTIYF
-	TRBJ1-2	-	TRBV10-3	TGTGCCATCAGTGAGGGAGGCAGGTTTGGTGGCTACACCTTC	CAISEGGRFGGYTF
TRBD1	TRBJ1-1	-	TRBV28	TGTGCCAGCAGTTTATCGACAGGGGTGGGCACTGAAGCTTTCTTT	CASSLSTGVGTEAFF
-	TRBJ1-3	-	TRBV5-4	TGTGCCAGCAGCTTGGCAGGGTTGAACACCATATATTTT	CASSLAGLNTIYF
TRBD1	TRBJ2-3	-	TRBV5-1	TGCGCCAGCAGCTATCAGGGGGCTAGCACAGATACGCAGTATTTT	CASSYQGASTDTQYF
TRBD2	TRBJ2-5	-	TRBV2	TGTGCCAGCAGACTGACTAGCGGGGGGCAAGAGACCCAGTACTTC	CASRLTSGGQETQYF
-	TRBJ1-3	-	TRBV7-6	TGTGCCAGCAGCAGCAGGAACTCTGGAAACACCATATATTTT	CASSSRNSGNTIYF
-	TRBJ1-5	-	TRBV19	TGTGCCAGTAGTATTATCGAGGGAGCCCCTCAGCCCCAGCATTTT	CASSIIEGAPQPQHF
TRBD2	TRBJ2-5	once	TRBV7-8	TGTGCCAGCAGTCGACTAGCGGGAGGGCCGGGAGAGACCCAGTACTTC	CASSRLAGGPGETQYF
TRBD1	TRBJ2-1	-	TRBV6-5	TGTGCCAGCAGTCTACGACAGGGGTACAGTAATGAGCAGTTCTTC	CASSLRQGYSNEQFF
-	TRBJ2-3	-	TRBV11-3	TGTGCCAGCAGCCAATCGTCTGGGGGGAAAACAGATACGCAGTATTTT	CASSQSSGGKTDTQYF
TRBD1	TRBJ1-5	once	TRBV19	TGTGCCAGTAGTATTAGGACAGGGGGTTGGCCGCCCCAGCATTTT	CASSIRTGGWPPQHF
-	TRBJ2-5	-	TRBV7-8	TGTGCCAGCAGCTTTCGGGAAAACCAAGAGACCCAGTACTTC	CASSFRENQETQYF
TRBD1	TRBJ2-2	-	TRBV7-2	TGTGCCAGCAGCCCCTGGACAGGGGTCGGCACCGGGGAGCTGTTTTTT	CASSPWTGVGTGELFF
TRBD1	TRBJ1-1	once	TRBV18	TGTGCCAGCTCACGTGGGGGGACAGGGGGCAGAGGCATCACTGAAGCTTTCTTT	CASSRGGTGGRGITEAFF
-	TRBJ1-4	-	TRBV19	TGTGCCAGTACCACAACGCGGGCAGGTGGGAATGAAAAACTGTTTTTT	CASTTTRAGGNEKLFF